This is a list of T cell receptor beta chains from one sample in a study of blood T cell repertoires in COVID-19. TCRdb's copy holds only in-frame clones and misses some; the assay was immunoSEQ multiplex PCR. The data contain a few hundred thousand clones, over 75% of them singletons. Sequencing input: peripheral blood. The receptor set was obtained from a woman under 40 with COVID-19, enrolled during active disease. Each CDR3 is given with its conserved first and last residue. A D gene is named only where the DNA matches it firmly. Clone size, where shown, is once, few, many, or a class for clones that have expanded.

V: TRBV27
size: .
J: TRBJ1-1
D: .
DNA: TGTGCCAGCACCCCAACGGGGTTTTGGGAAGAAGCTTTCTTT
CDR3: CASTPTGFWEEAFF

V: TRBV28
size: .
J: TRBJ1-1
D: TRBD1
DNA: TGTGCCAGCAGTTTTCGACAGGGAGAAGCTTTCTTT
CDR3: CASSFRQGEAFF

V: TRBV11-2
size: .
J: TRBJ2-5
D: TRBD1
DNA: TGTGCCACCCAGGGGGACCCGCGGCCCGGCGAGACCCAGTACTTC
CDR3: CATQGDPRPGETQYF

V: TRBV5-1
size: .
J: TRBJ1-6
D: .
DNA: TGCGCCAGCAGCTTGGGGATAGAGGGAAATTCACCCCTCCACTTT
CDR3: CASSLGIEGNSPLHF

V: TRBV24-1
size: once
J: TRBJ2-3
D: .
DNA: TGTGCCACCAGTGAGGCAAGGGGGACAGATACGCAGTATTTT
CDR3: CATSEARGTDTQYF

V: TRBV28
size: .
J: TRBJ1-1
D: .
DNA: TGTGCCAGCAGGCCGCAGTTGGCTGAAGCTTTCTTT
CDR3: CASRPQLAEAFF

V: TRBV7-9
size: .
J: TRBJ2-4
D: .
DNA: TGTGCCAGCAGCTTAGATACAGGCAGGTACATTCAGTACTTC
CDR3: CASSLDTGRYIQYF

V: TRBV5-8
size: .
J: TRBJ2-5
D: .
DNA: TGTGCCAGCAGCTTGTTTGCAGGCCAAGAGACCCAGTACTTC
CDR3: CASSLFAGQETQYF

V: TRBV2
size: .
J: TRBJ2-5
D: TRBD1
DNA: TGTGCCAGCAGTCCCGGGACAGGGAGGGAGACCCAGTACTTC
CDR3: CASSPGTGRETQYF

V: TRBV3-1/TRBV3-2
size: once
J: TRBJ2-2
D: .
DNA: TGTGCCAGCAGCCAAGGCGGCTCGAACACCGGGGAGCTGTTTTTT
CDR3: CASSQGGSNTGELFF

V: TRBV7-9
size: .
J: TRBJ2-5
D: .
DNA: TGTGCCAGCAGCCGCCGAGAGGTGGGAGAGACCCAGTACTTC
CDR3: CASSRREVGETQYF

V: TRBV7-9
size: .
J: TRBJ2-2
D: TRBD1
DNA: TGTGCCACCTTCCGGGACAGAGTTACCGGGGAGCTGTTTTTT
CDR3: CATFRDRVTGELFF

V: TRBV7-9
size: .
J: TRBJ2-5
D: .
DNA: TGTGCCAGCAGCTTAACAGGGGGCTGGAGACTAGCGGGAGAGACCCAGTACTTC
CDR3: CASSLTGGWRLAGETQYF

V: TRBV9
size: .
J: TRBJ2-7
D: TRBD1
DNA: TGTGCCAGCAGCACGCGGACAGGATCCTCCTACGAGCAGTACTTC
CDR3: CASSTRTGSSYEQYF

V: TRBV4-3
size: .
J: TRBJ2-7
D: TRBD1
DNA: TGCGCCAGCAGCCGGATGGGACAGAGCTACGAGCAGTACTTC
CDR3: CASSRMGQSYEQYF

V: TRBV18
size: .
J: TRBJ1-5
D: .
DNA: TGTGCCAGCTCACCGGGAGGAGCTAAACGCAATCAGCCCCAGCATTTT
CDR3: CASSPGGAKRNQPQHF

V: TRBV6-6
size: .
J: TRBJ2-7
D: .
DNA: TGTGCCAGCAGCCGAAGTCCCCGGGTGGAAAGCTCCTACGAGCAGTACTTC
CDR3: CASSRSPRVESSYEQYF

V: TRBV13
size: .
J: TRBJ2-7
D: TRBD1
DNA: TGTGCCAGCAGCCCCCGGGACAGGGCCTACGAGCAGTACTTC
CDR3: CASSPRDRAYEQYF

V: TRBV28
size: .
J: TRBJ1-2
D: TRBD1
DNA: TGTGCCAGCATCGGGGGACAGGTCTTTGGCTACACCTTC
CDR3: CASIGGQVFGYTF

V: TRBV18
size: .
J: TRBJ2-6
D: .
DNA: TGTGCCAGCTCACCCACAGGGAGCTCTGGGGCCAACGTCCTGACTTTC
CDR3: CASSPTGSSGANVLTF

V: TRBV6-5
size: .
J: TRBJ2-5
D: .
DNA: TGTGCCAGCAGCCGAGGGGGTGGGGGCCAAGAGACCCAGTACTTC
CDR3: CASSRGGGGQETQYF

V: TRBV10-3
size: .
J: TRBJ2-1
D: TRBD1
DNA: TGTGCCATCAAGAAAGACAGGGAAAATGAGCAGTTCTTC
CDR3: CAIKKDRENEQFF

V: TRBV27
size: .
J: TRBJ1-3
D: .
DNA: TGTGCCAGCAGTTTAAACGGGGGAGGAAACACCATATATTTT
CDR3: CASSLNGGGNTIYF

V: TRBV19
size: .
J: TRBJ1-2
D: .
DNA: TGTGCCAGTAGTACAACCAGGACAGAGAAGGGCTACACCTTC
CDR3: CASSTTRTEKGYTF

V: TRBV29-1
size: .
J: TRBJ2-7
D: .
DNA: TGCAGCGTTGGCGGAGTCTCCCTAGACTACGAGCAGTACTTC
CDR3: CSVGGVSLDYEQYF

V: TRBV28
size: .
J: TRBJ1-1
D: .
DNA: TGTGCCAGCAGTCTTGGGGGGGGCGCAGACACTGAAGCTTTCTTT
CDR3: CASSLGGGADTEAFF

V: TRBV24-1
size: .
J: TRBJ2-2
D: TRBD2
DNA: TGTGCCACCAGTGATAGGTCCGGGAGGACTACATTTCTAGCGGGAGATAACACCGGGGAGCTGTTTTTT
CDR3: CATSDRSGRTTFLAGDNTGELFF

V: TRBV11-2
size: .
J: TRBJ2-5
D: TRBD1
DNA: TGTGCCAGCAGCTTAGGGACCGGGACAGGGCATGAGACCCAGTACTTC
CDR3: CASSLGTGTGHETQYF

V: TRBV7-9
size: once
J: TRBJ2-1
D: TRBD2
DNA: TGTGCCAGCAGCCCCACCCCTTCACTAGCGGGAGGCGGATGGAATGAGCAGTTCTTC
CDR3: CASSPTPSLAGGGWNEQFF

V: TRBV5-1
size: .
J: TRBJ2-7
D: TRBD2
DNA: TGCGCCAGCACCCGGGACTACGGCAGCTACGAGCAGTACTTC
CDR3: CASTRDYGSYEQYF

V: TRBV20-1
size: few
J: TRBJ2-7
D: .
DNA: TGCAGTGCCCGCTATTTACACGAGCAGTACTTC
CDR3: CSARYLHEQYF

V: TRBV10-1
size: .
J: TRBJ2-7
D: .
DNA: TGCGCCAGCAGTGAGTCAGGAGCGGCTAGGGAGCAGTACTTC
CDR3: CASSESGAAREQYF

V: TRBV3-1/TRBV3-2
size: .
J: TRBJ1-2
D: .
DNA: TGTGCCAGCAGCCAAGCTCGGGGGGAAGGCTACACCTTC
CDR3: CASSQARGEGYTF

V: TRBV7-9
size: .
J: TRBJ2-7
D: .
DNA: TGTGCCAGCAGCTTAGCTACAGGGAAGTATTCCGAGCAGTACTTC
CDR3: CASSLATGKYSEQYF

V: TRBV19
size: .
J: TRBJ2-1
D: .
DNA: TGTGCCAGTACCCCGCAGCGGGACAATGAGCAGTTCTTC
CDR3: CASTPQRDNEQFF

V: TRBV4-3
size: .
J: TRBJ1-5
D: .
DNA: TGCGCCAGCAGCCTCGTAAGGGACATCCGGAATCAGCCCCAGCATTTT
CDR3: CASSLVRDIRNQPQHF

V: TRBV10-3
size: .
J: TRBJ1-1
D: TRBD1
DNA: TGTGCCATCAGGATTACCGGGACAGGGAACACTGAAGCTTTCTTT
CDR3: CAIRITGTGNTEAFF